This is a list of T cell receptor beta chains from one sample in a study of identical twins. TCRdb re-derived calls from the 5' RACE reads in MiXCR, one entry per CDR3 protein. The sample yields around 370,000 distinct CDR3 sequences, about 10% seen once. Input material: naive T cells sorted from blood. The receptor set was obtained from a woman aged 50 to 60 in good health. The CDR3 runs from the conserved cysteine through the conserved F or W. Fields, in order: J gene, D gene, CDR3 length, V gene, CDR3 protein. D genes are given only for firm matches.

TRBJ2-1,TRBD1,12,TRBV4-1,CASIGTEGEQFF
TRBJ2-7,.,13,TRBV20-1,CSATRGRAQEQYF
TRBJ1-1,TRBD1,14,TRBV30,CAWSGDSWATEAFF
TRBJ2-2,TRBD2,16,TRBV7-7,CASSRGLAVNTGELFF
TRBJ2-3,.,15,TRBV5-1,CASSLEYPGADTQYF
TRBJ1-5,TRBD1,14,TRBV6-4,CASSEETGTSPQHF
TRBJ2-1,.,15,TRBV3-1,CASSQGSRKHIEQFF
TRBJ2-3,.,14,TRBV7-9,CASSPSIIADTQYF
TRBJ2-1,.,21,TRBV14,CASSPLGGVAANLRRYNEQFF
TRBJ2-7,TRBD1,15,TRBV5-1,CASSLLGDRGSEQYF
TRBJ2-5,TRBD2,15,TRBV9,CASSVGTSGPETQYF
TRBJ2-3,.,13,TRBV6-1,CASSEWGTDTQYF
TRBJ2-3,TRBD2,15,TRBV11-2,CASSFVAGRADTQYF
TRBJ2-2,.,10,TRBV30,CACRTGELFF
TRBJ2-3,.,12,TRBV5-1,CASSLEGLRWYF
TRBJ2-1,TRBD2,17,TRBV11-2,CASSLERAGGSYNEQFF
TRBJ1-2,.,13,TRBV12-3/TRBV12-4,CASSDPQAYGYTF
TRBJ1-5,.,15,TRBV5-1,CASSTGPREDQPQHF
TRBJ2-7,.,13,TRBV5-1,CASSPLTTYEQYF
TRBJ2-1,TRBD2,16,TRBV4-1,CASSQVIAGVFNEQFF
TRBJ2-2,TRBD2,18,TRBV19,CASSIVFGGSVGTGELFF
TRBJ2-2,TRBD2,16,TRBV4-1,CASSSIAGASTGELFF
TRBJ1-1,.,13,TRBV20-1,CSARGTWAAEAFF
TRBJ2-5,TRBD2,14,TRBV27,CASSLIAGGETQYF
TRBJ2-7,TRBD2,14,TRBV20-1,CSASGAGDLIEQYF
TRBJ2-1,TRBD2,16,TRBV9,CASSVDPLAGGGEQFF
TRBJ1-5,TRBD1,13,TRBV29-1,CSVEGQGGQPQHF
TRBJ2-2,.,12,TRBV5-1,CASSLPGDELFF
TRBJ1-2,TRBD1,15,TRBV3-1,CASSPGDRGNYGYTF
TRBJ2-7,.,13,TRBV20-1,CSARQISSYEQYF
TRBJ2-3,.,14,TRBV13,CASSSEPDTDTQYF
TRBJ2-1,TRBD2,16,TRBV5-1,CASSLSTSEPYNEQFF
TRBJ2-7,TRBD1,14,TRBV11-1,CASSTPQGAYEQYF
TRBJ2-5,.,14,TRBV12-3/TRBV12-4,CASTLGGGGETQYF
TRBJ2-1,.,14,TRBV28,CASRRDPNYNEQFF
TRBJ2-7,.,14,TRBV5-1,CASSLRDGGYEQYF
TRBJ2-1,TRBD2,16,TRBV4-1,CASSQPAGGRGAEQFF
TRBJ2-5,.,16,TRBV21-1,CASSSCGGRREETQYF
TRBJ2-7,.,13,TRBV12-3/TRBV12-4,CASRDGTYYEQYF
TRBJ2-1,TRBD2,15,TRBV27,CATHPPGLAGAEQFF
TRBJ1-6,.,15,TRBV14,CASSVRLGYNSPLHF
TRBJ2-5,.,16,TRBV7-8,CASSSQPSGYQETQYF
TRBJ2-3,TRBD1,16,TRBV5-1,CASSFLQTGGTDTQYF
TRBJ2-1,.,15,TRBV11-3,CASSASDSPVNEQFF
TRBJ2-7,.,12,TRBV5-1,CASSLRPGEQYF
TRBJ2-3,.,13,TRBV27,CASRAYLSDTQYF
TRBJ2-3,TRBD1,16,TRBV10-3,CAIAKAGTGRTDTQYF
TRBJ2-1,.,16,TRBV3-1,CASSQDVSDPYNEQFF
TRBJ2-1,TRBD1,15,TRBV9,CASTVGTGDGNEQFF
TRBJ1-1,.,12,TRBV20-1,CSATQGFAEAFF
TRBJ2-3,TRBD2,15,TRBV27,CASSASGSSPDTQYF